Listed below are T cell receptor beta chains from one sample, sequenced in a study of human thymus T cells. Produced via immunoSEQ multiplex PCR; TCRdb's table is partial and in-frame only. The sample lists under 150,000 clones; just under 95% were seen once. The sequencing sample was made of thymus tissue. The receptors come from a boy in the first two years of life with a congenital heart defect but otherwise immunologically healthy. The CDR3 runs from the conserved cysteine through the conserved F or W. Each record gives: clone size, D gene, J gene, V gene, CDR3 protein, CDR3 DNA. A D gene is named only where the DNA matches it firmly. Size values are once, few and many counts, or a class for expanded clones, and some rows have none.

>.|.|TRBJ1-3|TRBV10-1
CASAAPITCGNTIYF
TGCGCCAGCGCCGCTCCCATCACTTGCGGAAACACCATATATTTT
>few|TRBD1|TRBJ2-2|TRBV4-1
CASSQDRGSNTGELFF
TGCGCCAGCAGCCAAGACAGGGGGTCGAACACCGGGGAGCTGTTTTTT
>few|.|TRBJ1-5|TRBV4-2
CASSHDDRVPRPQHF
TGTGCCAGCAGCCATGACGACCGAGTCCCGCGGCCCCAGCATTTT
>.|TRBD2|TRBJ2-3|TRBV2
CASSLRSGGTDTQYF
TGTGCCAGCAGTCTACGTAGCGGGGGAACAGATACGCAGTATTTT
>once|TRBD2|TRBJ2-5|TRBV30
CAWSGLAQETQYF
TGTGCCTGGAGTGGACTAGCCCAAGAGACCCAGTACTTC
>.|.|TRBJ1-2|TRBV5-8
CASSLEGRASIILSYTF
TGTGCCAGCAGCTTGGAGGGACGGGCTTCAATCATCCTCAGCTACACCTTC
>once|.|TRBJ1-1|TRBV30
CAWSVGPNRMNTEAFF
TGTGCCTGGAGTGTCGGCCCCAATAGAATGAACACTGAAGCTTTCTTT
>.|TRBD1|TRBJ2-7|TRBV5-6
CASRVVQGPSYEQYF
TGTGCCAGCAGGGTGGTACAGGGGCCCTCTTACGAGCAGTACTTC
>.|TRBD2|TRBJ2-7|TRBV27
CASSPAPSGGPYEQYF
TGTGCCAGCAGTCCGGCCCCTAGCGGGGGGCCCTACGAGCAGTACTTC
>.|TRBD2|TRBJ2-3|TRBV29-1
CSGKTSGVFTDTQYF
TGCAGCGGGAAAACTAGCGGGGTGTTCACAGATACGCAGTATTTT
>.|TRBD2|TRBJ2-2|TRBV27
CASSLSLAGSTGELFF
TGTGCCAGCAGTTTATCCCTAGCGGGGTCCACCGGGGAGCTGTTTTTT
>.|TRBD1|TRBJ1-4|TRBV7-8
CASSLVGRDRGQNEKLFF
TGTGCCAGCAGCTTAGTAGGGAGGGACAGGGGGCAAAATGAAAAACTGTTTTTT
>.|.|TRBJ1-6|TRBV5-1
CASSHSPGNNSPLHF
TGCGCCAGCAGCCATTCCCCGGGTAACAATTCACCCCTCCACTTT
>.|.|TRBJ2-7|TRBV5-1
CASSKGTPEDEQYF
TGCGCCAGCAGTAAGGGGACCCCCGAGGACGAGCAGTACTTC
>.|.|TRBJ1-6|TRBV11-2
CASSLDRNNRAYNSPLHF
TGTGCCAGCAGCTTAGATCGGAATAACAGGGCCTATAATTCACCCCTCCACTTT
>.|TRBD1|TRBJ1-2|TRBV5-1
CASSQPGQGAYGYTF
TGCGCCAGCAGCCAACCGGGACAGGGGGCTTATGGCTACACCTTC
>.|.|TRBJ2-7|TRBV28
CASGTGKGLSEQYF
TGTGCCAGCGGTACTGGCAAGGGGTTAAGCGAGCAGTACTTC
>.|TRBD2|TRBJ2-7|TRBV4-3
CASSQEAQTNCSGVYEQYF
TGCGCCAGCAGCCAAGAAGCCCAAACAAATTGTAGCGGGGTCTACGAGCAGTACTTC
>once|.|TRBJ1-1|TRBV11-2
CASSLERNAGSDNTEAFF
TGTGCCAGCAGCTTAGAACGGAACGCAGGCTCCGATAACACTGAAGCTTTCTTT
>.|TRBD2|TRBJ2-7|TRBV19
CASSPPTSGPYEQYF
TGTGCCAGTTCGCCCCCGACTAGCGGACCCTACGAGCAGTACTTC
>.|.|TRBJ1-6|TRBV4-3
CASSQRGSYNSPLHF
TGCGCCAGCAGCCAACGGGGCTCCTATAATTCACCCCTCCACTTT
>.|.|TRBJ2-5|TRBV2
CATRGAPTQYF
TGTGCCACCAGGGGGGCCCCGACCCAGTACTTC
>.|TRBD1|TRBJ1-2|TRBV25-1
CASSEYYRGYGYTF
TGTGCCAGCAGTGAATATTACAGGGGGTATGGCTACACCTTC
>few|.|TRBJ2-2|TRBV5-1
CASRHQGSWTGELFF
TGCGCCAGCAGACACCAGGGATCGTGGACCGGGGAGCTGTTTTTT
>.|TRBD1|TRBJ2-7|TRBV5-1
CASSPPRTEGAYEQYF
TGCGCCAGCAGCCCACCCCGAACTGAGGGGGCGTACGAGCAGTACTTC
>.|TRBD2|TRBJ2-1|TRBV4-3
CASSQDRKSGGANEQFF
TGCGCCAGCAGCCAAGACCGGAAGAGCGGGGGGGCCAATGAGCAGTTCTTC
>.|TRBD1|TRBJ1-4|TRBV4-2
CASSQDKTGDNEKLFF
TGTGCCAGCAGCCAAGACAAGACAGGGGACAATGAAAAACTGTTTTTT
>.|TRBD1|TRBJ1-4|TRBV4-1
CASSQAGTANEKLFF
TGCGCCAGCAGCCAGGCCGGGACAGCTAATGAAAAACTGTTTTTT
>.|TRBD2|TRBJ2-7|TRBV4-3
CASSQDYGRTSGGPHSYEQYF
TGCGCCAGCAGCCAAGACTACGGTCGGACTAGCGGGGGGCCCCACTCCTACGAGCAGTACTTC
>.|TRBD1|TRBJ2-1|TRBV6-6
CASSYPTGGEQFF
TGTGCCAGCAGTTACCCGACAGGGGGCGAGCAGTTCTTC
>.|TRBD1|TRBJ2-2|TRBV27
CASSPRQGGELFF
TGTGCCAGCAGTCCTCGACAGGGCGGGGAGCTGTTTTTT
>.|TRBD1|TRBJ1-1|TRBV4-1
CASSQDRVKAEAFF
TGCGCCAGCAGCCAGGACAGGGTTAAAGCTGAAGCTTTCTTT
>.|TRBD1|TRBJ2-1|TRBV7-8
CASSTRGRQGASDEQFF
TGTGCCAGCAGCACCCGTGGTAGACAGGGGGCTTCTGATGAGCAGTTCTTC
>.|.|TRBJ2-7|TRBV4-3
CASSQGTISYEQYF
TGCGCCAGCAGCCAAGGCACAATCTCCTACGAGCAGTACTTC
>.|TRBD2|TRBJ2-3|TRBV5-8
CASNQREKTSGGPIRDTQYF
TGTGCCAGCAACCAAAGGGAAAAGACTAGCGGGGGCCCAATACGCGATACGCAGTATTTT
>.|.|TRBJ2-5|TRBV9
CASSVNGGTQYF
TGTGCCAGCAGCGTGAACGGGGGGACCCAGTACTTC
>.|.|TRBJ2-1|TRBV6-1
CASSEARWKSYNEQFF
TGTGCCAGCAGTGAAGCGCGGTGGAAGTCCTACAATGAGCAGTTCTTC
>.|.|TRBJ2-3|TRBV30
CAWSVLLVGPGTDTQYF
.
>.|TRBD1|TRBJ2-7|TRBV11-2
CASSLSGTGPGYEQYF
TGTGCCAGCAGCTTATCGGGGACAGGTCCCGGCTACGAGCAGTACTTC
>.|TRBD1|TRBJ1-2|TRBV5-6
CASSFGTGGSGYTF
TGTGCCAGCAGCTTTGGGACAGGGGGCAGTGGCTACACCTTC
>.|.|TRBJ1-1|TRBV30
CAWSLNRLGTEAFF
TGTGCCTGGAGTTTAAACCGTCTAGGCACTGAAGCTTTCTTT
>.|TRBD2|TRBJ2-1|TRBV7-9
CASSLGTSGGRSYNEQFF
TGTGCCAGCAGCCTCGGGACTAGCGGGGGGCGCTCCTACAATGAGCAGTTCTTC
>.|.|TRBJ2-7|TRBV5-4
CASSFDGGQHDF
TGTGCCAGCAGCTTCGACGGGGGCCAACACGACTTC
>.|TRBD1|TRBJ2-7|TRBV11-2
CASSLRDRGNEQYF
TGTGCCAGCAGCTTACGGGACAGGGGGAACGAGCAGTACTTC
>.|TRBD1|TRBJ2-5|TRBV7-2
CASSLGGDRETQYF
TGTGCCAGCAGCTTAGGTGGGGACAGGGAGACCCAGTACTTC
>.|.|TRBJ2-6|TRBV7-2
CASSLGVRLSGANVLTF
TGTGCCAGCAGCTTAGGAGTCAGGCTCTCTGGGGCCAACGTCCTGACTTTC
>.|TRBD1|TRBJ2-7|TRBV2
CASSPTGKDEQYF
TGTGCCAGCAGCCCGACAGGGAAGGACGAGCAGTACTTC
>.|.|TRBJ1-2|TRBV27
CASSLGRVPNYGYTF
TGTGCCAGCAGTTTAGGCAGGGTCCCTAACTATGGCTACACCTTC
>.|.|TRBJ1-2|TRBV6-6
CASSLHGHLYNYGYTF
TGTGCCAGCAGTCTCCATGGACACCTTTATAACTATGGCTACACCTTC
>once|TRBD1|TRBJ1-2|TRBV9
CASSVGTGDYGYTF
TGTGCCAGCAGCGTAGGGACAGGGGACTATGGCTACACCTTC
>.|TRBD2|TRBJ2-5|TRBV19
CASSNRLAGAQETQYF
TGTGCCAGTAGTAATCGACTAGCGGGGGCCCAAGAGACCCAGTACTTC
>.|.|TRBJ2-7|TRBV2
CASSETPRRVPYEQYF
TGTGCCAGCAGTGAAACCCCCAGGAGGGTCCCCTACGAGCAGTACTTC
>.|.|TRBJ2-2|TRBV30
CAWSVQGELFF
TGTGCCTGGAGTGTACAGGGGGAGCTGTTTTTT
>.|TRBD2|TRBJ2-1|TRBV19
CASSMLAGGYNEQFF
TGTGCCAGTAGTATGCTAGCGGGGGGCTACAATGAGCAGTTCTTC
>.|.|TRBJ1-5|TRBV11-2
CASSLSADQPQHF
TGTGCCAGCAGCTTATCGGCCGATCAGCCCCAGCATTTT
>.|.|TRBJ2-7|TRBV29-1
CSVLTYYEQYF
TGCAGCGTTCTGACCTACTACGAGCAGTACTTC
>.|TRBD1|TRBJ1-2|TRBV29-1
CSAQEGQGETSKPLGGYTF
TGCAGCGCTCAAGAGGGGCAGGGGGAAACCTCTAAACCCCTCGGTGGCTACACCTTC